The 6 T cell receptor beta chains below were found in one sample sequenced in a study of T cells in Graves' hyperthyroidism and ophthalmopathy. RNA transcripts provided the source from which TCR beta CDR3 regions were amplified. The study used the HTBI primer set for a first-round RT-PCR of the TCR CDR3. TCRdb re-called the multiplex PCR reads through MiXCR, storing one row per CDR3 protein. The sample includes a few hundred thousand distinct CDR3 sequences, under 15% of them seen just once. Sequences were obtained from blood. All receptors derive from a woman between 25 and 40 years old with Graves' hyperthyroidism.

The chain combines TRBV9 with TRBJ2-7; 10 bases fit TRBD2. This CDR3 contains 19 residues. Germline assignment: CDR1 SGDLS and CDR2 YYNGEE. V dropped 4 bases and J dropped 3; count of bases not matched to a gene: 19. The CDR3 sequence: CASSHPRNHTGTSDYEQYF. The CDR3 region has the DNA TGTGCCAGCAGCCACCCACGGAACCACACCGGGACTAGCGACTACGAGCAGTACTTC.

V and J are TRBV6-7 and TRBJ1-6; 9 positions agree with TRBD1. TRBV6-7 is identified as an open reading frame with a role that is uncertain. The CDR3 runs 19 residues. Trimming at V came to 7 bases and at J to 0 bases, leaving 13 bases not matched to a gene. The CDR3 coding sequence is TGTGCCAGCACTCCACCCGGGACAGGGACTAGCTCCTATAATTCACCCCTCCACTTT. Amino acid sequence: CASTPPGTGTSSYNSPLHF.

The gene calls are TRBV12-5 and TRBJ2-2; D is unclear. The CDR3 is made up of 16 amino acids. Germline V CDR1 and CDR2: LGHNT, FRNRAP. Trimming removed 3 bases at V and 5 bases at J, with 16 bases between. The CDR3, as DNA: TGTGCTAGTGGTTTATCCCCCGCGGCCCCGACCGGGGAGCTGTTTTTT. Protein sequence: CASGLSPAAPTGELFF.

Many counts were recorded for this clonotype. CDR3 residues: CSAMGLAGKLEQFF. Written as DNA, the CDR3 is TGCAGTGCTATGGGACTAGCGGGAAAGCTGGAGCAGTTCTTC. V usage is TRBV20-1 and J usage is TRBJ2-1, with 13 bases that match TRBD2. Unmatched junction bases numbered 7, after V lost 4 bases and J lost 10 bases. This CDR3 contains 14 residues. Germline values: CDR1 DFQATT, CDR2 SNEGSKA (reference sequence).

To note about this clonotype: It may be a read error: a sequence one base away is much more abundant. The chain has TRBV12-3 or TRBV12-4 and TRBJ2-2; D gene ambiguous. This CDR3 region has 14 residues. The ends were cut back, 2 bases at V and 7 bases at J, with 11 bases in the middle. This CDR3 is CASSLSLGHGELFF. CDR3 nucleotide sequence: TGTGCCAGCAGTTTATCGCTTGGGCACGGGGAGCTGTTTTTT.

This clonotype was recorded many times. The V call is TRBV4-1, the J call TRBJ2-7; D gene ambiguous. Per germline, CDR1 MGHRA and CDR2 YSYEKL. V gave up 1 base and J gave up 0 bases, with 7 bases separating them. This CDR3 spans 14 amino acids. The CDR3 here is CASSQGQFSYEQYF. The CDR3 bases are TGCGCCAGCAGCCAAGGCCAGTTCTCCTACGAGCAGTACTTC.